These 12 T cell receptor beta chains were sequenced from one sample in a study of CD8 T cells in Susac syndrome. RNA in amounts of roughly 0.5 to 1 ug was reverse transcribed with random hexamers. TCRdb reanalysed the immunoSEQ multiplex PCR reads using MiXCR and keeps one entry per CDR3 protein. The table has 75,000 to 80,000 distinct CDR3 sequences, approximately 94% seen once. Specimen: CD8+ T cells from PBMCs. All receptors derive from a human donor with Susac syndrome.

V gene TRBV6-4 combines with J gene TRBJ2-3, with unresolved D. V dropped 0 bases and J dropped 0 bases, with 10 bases sitting between them. CDR1 and CDR2 from the germline V gene are MRHNA and SNTAGT. The length of the CDR3 is 16 residues. The DNA for the CDR3 is TGTGCCAGCAGTGACTCGTCCAGCGCTAGCACAGATACGCAGTATTTT. Translated: CASSDSSSASTDTQYF.

Concerning this clonotype: The junction departs from germline at one end; a sequencing error may be responsible. This rearrangement joins TRBV5-1 to TRBJ2-3; D is uncertain. Germline CDR1 and CDR2: SGHRS and YFSETQ. The length of the CDR3 is 12 residues. The CDR3 is CASSLGTDAQYF. CDR3 nucleotides: TGCGCCAGCAGCTTGGGTACAGATGCGCAGTATTTT.

The chain employs TRBV6-6 and TRBJ2-3; 9 positions agree with TRBD1. CDR1 is MNHNY, CDR2 SVGAGI, per germline (reference sequence). CDR3 length: 15 residues. V lost 5 bases and J lost 5; bases outside the gene matches: 8. CDR3 nucleotides: TGTGCCAGCAGTGTACAGGGGGCGCGGGGAGATACGCAGTATTTT. This gives the protein CASSVQGARGDTQYF.

This clonotype was seen only once. This chain links TRBV20-1 with TRBJ1-5; tentatively, D is TRBD1 (6 bases). The CDR3 extends over 16 amino acids. V lost 3 bases and J lost 0, with 15 bases in between. Per the germline V gene, CDR1 is DFQATT and CDR2 is SNEGSKA (reference sequence). The CDR3 loop reads CSARGQGKNSNQPQHF. The CDR3 bases are TGCAGTGCTAGGGGTCAGGGGAAAAATAGCAATCAGCCCCAGCATTTT.

V usage is TRBV28 and J usage is TRBJ2-7, with 8 bases fitting TRBD1. The CDR3 runs 13 residues. Germline V gene sequence: CDR1 MDHEN, CDR2 SYDVKM. J gave up 6 bases and V 10 bases, and 11 bases lay outside the gene matches. Here the CDR3 reads CATKPGQVPEQYF. The CDR3, as DNA: TGTGCCACTAAGCCGGGACAGGTCCCCGAGCAGTACTTC.

This clonotype has only a few counts. V gene TRBV4-1 combines with J gene TRBJ2-1, with 9 bases lining up with TRBD2. CDR3 length equals 16 residues. Germline loops: CDR1 MGHRA, CDR2 YSYEKL. With 4 bases clipped from V and 4 bases from J, the junction kept 8 bases outside the gene matches. DNA for the CDR3: TGCGCCAGCAGCCTTACCCTAGCGGGACCTTACAATGAGCAGTTCTTC. Residues: CASSLTLAGPYNEQFF.

The rearrangement joins TRBV7-9 to TRBJ2-3; 7 bases fit TRBD2. Per germline, CDR1 SEHNR and CDR2 FQNEAQ (reference sequence). This CDR3 has 16 amino acids. Trimming took 5 bases from V and 5 from J; bases not matched to a gene: 13. CDR3 region: CASSAEAGPGRDTQYF. The CDR3 DNA sequence: TGTGCCAGCAGCGCGGAAGCGGGGCCCGGAAGAGATACGCAGTATTTT.

The V call is TRBV18, the J call TRBJ1-1; D unclear. This CDR3 contains 14 residues. The V gene's germline CDR1 is KGHSH and CDR2 LQKENI. V was cut by 5 bases and J by 0 bases, with 10 bases left in between. CDR3 sequence (DNA): TGTGCCAGCTCATTCCCAGGACTGAACACTGAAGCTTTCTTT. Its translation: CASSFPGLNTEAFF.

This rearrangement joins TRBV11-2 to TRBJ1-1, with TRBD1 as a possible D gene (5 bases). Trimming stripped 3 bases from V and 5 bases from J, with 13 bases between. The CDR3 length is 14 residues. Germline V gives CDR1 SGHAT, CDR2 FQNNGV. The CDR3 DNA reads TGTGCCAGCAGCTTCCGGGACGGAGGGACTGAAGCTTTCTTT. It is translated as CASSFRDGGTEAFF.

This chain uses TRBV9 with TRBJ1-5; 10 positions match TRBD1. The CDR3 spans 16 residues. The germline V gene encodes CDR1 SGDLS and CDR2 YYNGEE. V lost 2 bases to trimming and J lost 1 base; unmatched junction nucleotides: 3. The CDR3 is CASSVQGQGSNQPQHF. The CDR3 nucleotides read TGTGCCAGCAGCGTCCAGGGACAGGGGAGCAATCAGCCCCAGCATTTT.

This chain links TRBV6-1 with TRBJ2-2; TRBD2 aligns across 8 bases. The CDR3 has 17 residues. Trimming took 5 bases from V and 5 from J; bases not matched to a gene: 13. The germline gives CDR1 MNHNS, CDR2 SASEGT. The CDR3 nucleotides read TGTGCCAGCAGTATATCTGAGAGCGGGGGCCCAACCGGGGAGCTGTTTTTT. Amino acids: CASSISESGGPTGELFF.

This sequence joins TRBV4-3 and TRBJ2-3, with 8 bases that match TRBD2. This CDR3 contains 16 residues. Germline V lookup: CDR1 LGHNA, CDR2 YSLEER. Unmatched junction bases numbered 6, after V lost 0 bases and J lost 4 bases. CDR3 residues: CASSQDSSGGSDTQYF. The CDR3 bases are TGCGCCAGCAGCCAAGATAGCAGCGGGGGATCAGATACGCAGTATTTT.